The source of this T cell receptor beta chain is a study of blood T cell dynamics during melanoma immunotherapy. At the level of the study: First-line therapy was either pembrolizumab or nivolumab with ipilimumab for metastatic melanoma.

Losses at the gene ends were 3 bases for V and 0 bases for J; bases not matched to a gene: 7. The CDR3 has 17 amino acids. From germline, CDR1 is KGHSH and CDR2 LQKENI. This table comes from immunoSEQ multiplex PCR, and its TCRdb copy is limited to in-frame clones, with some not included. The sample has 25,000 to 35,000 clones; over 80% are singletons. The sample's time point: week 3, after first cycle of checkpoint inhibitor. Blood was drawn before treatment and at week 3 after checkpoint blockade. Apart from two fast progressors, RECIST 1.1 response was judged 12 weeks post-infusion. Prior systemic cancer therapy, immunosuppressant use and other active malignancies excluded patients.

The gene calls are TRBV18 and TRBJ2-7, with TRBD2 matching 11 bases. The sequence derives from a human donor with melanoma. The sample was blood, taken from a patient treated with checkpoint blockade. CDR3 sequence: CASSPGLAGGPSYEQYF. In DNA form, the CDR3 reads TGTGCCAGCTCACCGGGGCTAGCGGGGGGCCCCTCCTACGAGCAGTACTTC.